A single T cell receptor (beta chain) is shown here with its context. Assay used: immunoSEQ multiplex PCR; TCRdb lists only in-frame clones, some missing. The data hold millions of clones, with roughly 95% observed a single time. This entry is derived from a study of shared clonotypes between healthy human individuals. Naive CD8 cells lacked CD45RO and underwent positive selection for CCR7, leaving out terminally differentiated effector memory CD45RA+ cells. This CDR3 comprises 14 residues. Deletions cut 6 bases from V and 2 bases from J, with 13 bases between. Germline V gene sequence: CDR1 MNHNY, CDR2 SVGAGI (reference sequence).

The TCR was taken from a man younger than 35 in good health. Sequencing used naive CD8+ T cells sorted from blood. The gene calls are TRBV6-6 and TRBJ1-1; D not resolved. The CDR3 reads CASSLSTLNTEAFF. CDR3 DNA: TGTGCCAGCAGCTTATCGACTCTTAACACTGAAGCTTTCTTT.